This passage covers 24 T cell receptor beta chains from one sample sequenced in a study of vaccination and CD4 T cells after COVID-19. Sequencing of cultured CD4+ T cell DNA used the Oncomine TCR Beta short-read assay. From the PCR reads, TCRdb called clonotypes with MiXCR, one entry per CDR3 protein. In the table there are approximately 15,000 distinct CDR3 sequences, 48% of which are singletons. Treatment given: approximately nine-day PBMC culture with coronavirus spike peptide pools or control peptides (ViraFEST assay). The antigens for these receptors are not known. Source material: CD4+ T cells from blood, cultured in vitro. The origin of the receptors is a human donor who had recovered from COVID-19.

The rearrangement joins TRBV2 to TRBJ2-5, with a possible D match to TRBD2 (5 bases). With 6 bases removed from V and 2 bases from J, the gap between germline ends came to 13 bases. Germline CDR1 and CDR2: SNHLY and FYNNEI. This CDR3 has 14 amino acids. This CDR3 is CASSRTGRQETQYF. CDR3 in DNA: TGTGCCAGCAGCAGGACGGGAAGGCAAGAGACCCAGTACTTC. The full variable domain, rest sourced from reference TRBV2 and TRBJ2-5, is EPEVTQTPSHQVTQMGQEVILRCVPISNHLYFYWYRQILGQKVEFLVSFYNNEISEKSEIFDDQFSVERPDGSNFTLKIRSTKLEDSAMYFCASSRTGRQETQYFGPGTRLLVL.

This clonotype is labeled as medium-sized. The chain combines TRBV6-1 with TRBJ1-6, with no clear D. The CDR3 loop spans 15 amino acids. Germline V gene data show CDR1 as MNHNS and CDR2 as SASEGT. Trimming pared 3 bases from V and 7 bases from J, leaving 13 bases between. CDR3 sequence reads: CASSDVGRINSPLHF. The CDR3 DNA reads TGTGCCAGCAGTGATGTTGGGCGGATAAATTCACCCCTCCACTTT.

The chain recombines TRBV6-5 with TRBJ1-3; a possible D gene is TRBD1 (6 bases). Germline V lookup: CDR1 MNHEY, CDR2 SVGAGI. V lost 0 bases and J lost 0, with 15 bases in between. This CDR3 spans 18 amino acids. CDR3 in DNA: TGTGCCAGCAGTTACTCAGGGGGAGGGGCGGTCTCTGGAAACACCATATATTTT. Translated: CASSYSGGGAVSGNTIYF.

This clonotype was recorded only once. The chain carries TRBV20-1 and TRBJ2-7; D may correspond to TRBD1 or TRBD2 (5 bases each). Germline CDR1 reads DFQATT; CDR2 reads SNEGSKA (reference sequence). CDR3 length: 15 residues. The ends were cut back, 2 bases at V and 3 bases at J, with 17 bases in the middle. DNA of the CDR3: TGCAGTGCTAGATTTGGGGGACGAAACTTCTACGAGCAGTACTTC. Translated, it gives CSARFGGRNFYEQYF.

This clonotype was seen more than once but under ten times. The chain has TRBV6-2 or TRBV6-3 and TRBJ2-5; TRBD1 agrees at 9 bases. CDR1 MNHEY and CDR2 SVGEGT come from the germline V gene. The CDR3 runs 15 residues. Unmatched junction bases numbered 7, after V lost 7 bases and J lost 1 base. The DNA of the CDR3 is TGTGCCAGCACCCCAGGACAGGGGCTCCAAGAGACCCAGTACTTC. Protein: CASTPGQGLQETQYF.

The chain carries TRBV19 and TRBJ1-5; no reliable D call. Trimming took 5 bases from V and 1 from J, leaving 15 bases between them. Germline lookup yields CDR1 LNHDA and CDR2 SQIVND (reference sequence). This CDR3 is built from 16 residues. This CDR3 reads CASSETSGWSNQPQHF. In DNA, the CDR3 is TGTGCCAGTAGTGAAACGTCGGGGTGGAGCAATCAGCCCCAGCATTTT.

The chain has TRBV7-7 and TRBJ1-1; tentatively, D is TRBD1 (5 bases). This CDR3 is 13 amino acids long. Germline CDR1 reads SSHAT; CDR2 reads FNYEAQ (reference sequence). V was clipped by 5 bases and J by 0 bases, with 7 bases between them. CDR3 nucleotides: TGTGCCAGCAGCAGACAGTTGAACACTGAAGCTTTCTTT. Translation: CASSRQLNTEAFF.

This clonotype was seen a handful of times. This chain joins TRBV6-1 and TRBJ1-2, with D tentatively TRBD1 (6 bases). This CDR3 has 14 amino acids. The germline CDR1 and CDR2 sequences are MNHNS and SASEGT. The V and J ends lost 5 bases and 4 bases respectively, with 14 bases between them. In nucleotides, the CDR3 is TGTGCCAGCAGTACACCCGGGACATCCTATGGCTACACCTTC. Translation: CASSTPGTSYGYTF.

The genes are TRBV6-1 and TRBJ2-4; maybe TRBD2 (5 bases). The germline V gene has CDR1 MNHNS and CDR2 SASEGT. V was cut by 2 bases and J by 4 bases, with 15 bases left in between. The CDR3 extends over 16 amino acids. The CDR3, as DNA: TGTGCCAGCAGTGAAACGCAGGTACAGCGGAAAAACATTCAGTACTTC. Translated, it gives CASSETQVQRKNIQYF.

This clonotype was detected only once. The rearrangement links TRBV18 to TRBJ1-2; D remains ambiguous. The CDR3 extends over 12 amino acids. The V end was cut by 3 bases, the J end by 8 bases, with 10 bases between. The germline V gene has CDR1 KGHSH and CDR2 LQKENI. The CDR3: CASSPREGGYTF. The CDR3 DNA reads TGTGCCAGCTCACCGAGGGAAGGGGGCTACACCTTC.

This clonotype was found a few times. V and J are TRBV6-1 and TRBJ1-2; D gene uncertain. Germline V gene lookup returns CDR1 MNHNS and CDR2 SASEGT. CDR3 size: 14 residues. V lost 6 bases to trimming and J lost 4 bases, with 15 bases between them. In DNA, the CDR3 is TGTGCCAGCAGCCAAGGAAGGAACGGCTATGGCTACACCTTC. The encoded protein is CASSQGRNGYGYTF.

The chain recombines TRBV28 with TRBJ2-7, with D perhaps TRBD2 (6 bases). This CDR3 comprises 12 residues. CDR1 is MDHEN, CDR2 SYDVKM, per germline. V was shortened by 6 bases and J by 6 bases, with 12 bases between the two germline ends. This CDR3 reads CASSLLASEQYF. As DNA, the CDR3 is TGTGCCAGCAGCCTACTAGCTAGCGAGCAGTACTTC.

There are a few counts of this clonotype. The CDR3 DNA reads as TGTGCCAGCAGGCCCGGACAGGGCCGGGGAACCTATGGCTACACCTTC. It encodes CASRPGQGRGTYGYTF. The rearrangement links TRBV2 to TRBJ1-2; 8 bases are shared with TRBD1. This CDR3 is 16 amino acids long. V shed 6 bases and J 4 bases; nucleotides not matched to a gene: 13. The germline V gene encodes CDR1 SNHLY and CDR2 FYNNEI.

The chain uses TRBV20-1 and TRBJ1-5, with D possibly being TRBD1 (5 bases). CDR3 length: 13 residues. Germline values: CDR1 DFQATT, CDR2 SNEGSKA (reference sequence). V gave up 3 bases and J gave up 5 bases, with 11 bases separating them. CDR3 coding DNA: TGCAGTGCTAGGGGGGGTGGCGATCAGCCCCAGCATTTT. This encodes CSARGGGDQPQHF.

V is TRBV20-1 and J is TRBJ1-5; 12 bases match TRBD1. The length of the CDR3 is 14 residues. J lost 7 bases, V lost 6 bases, and 7 bases had no gene match. The germline V gene has CDR1 DFQATT and CDR2 SNEGSKA (reference sequence). This CDR3 reads CSALGQGAWQPQHF. In DNA form, the CDR3 reads TGCAGTGCCCTGGGACAGGGGGCATGGCAGCCCCAGCATTTT.

This chain links TRBV15 with TRBJ2-4; D call uncertain. Germline V gene data show CDR1 as LNHNV and CDR2 as YYDKDF (reference sequence). Trimming cost V 3 bases and J 0 bases, with 12 bases left between them. This CDR3 contains 16 residues. The DNA for the CDR3 is TGTGCCACCAGCAGCGGCTCCCCGGTAGCCAAAAACATTCAGTACTTC. Translation: CATSSGSPVAKNIQYF.

This clonotype was found a few times. V usage is TRBV7-3 and J usage is TRBJ1-1; tentative D call: TRBD1 (5 bases). The germline gives CDR1 SGHTA, CDR2 FQGTGA. The CDR3 has 15 residues. With 5 bases removed from V and 0 bases from J, the gap between germline ends came to 13 bases. The CDR3 loop is CASSPSGRMNTEAFF. In DNA form, the CDR3 reads TGTGCCAGCAGCCCCTCGGGACGGATGAACACTGAAGCTTTCTTT. Supplemented by reference TRBV7-3 and TRBJ1-1, the full variable domain reads GAGVSQTPSNKVTEKGKYVELRCDPISGHTALYWYRQSLGQGPEFLIYFQGTGAADDSGLPNDRFFAVRPEGSVSTLKIQRTERGDSAVYLCASSPSGRMNTEAFFGQGTRLTVV.

By its share, this clonotype is medium-sized. V usage is TRBV6-1 and J usage is TRBJ2-5, with D possibly TRBD1 on 6 matching bases. The germline V gene has CDR1 MNHNS and CDR2 SASEGT. The CDR3 is 14 amino acids. V was pared by 3 bases and J by 6 bases, with 14 bases between. CDR3 loop: CASSEGPGAKTQYF. Written as DNA, the CDR3 is TGTGCCAGCAGTGAGGGGCCAGGGGCCAAGACCCAGTACTTC.

The V and J genes are TRBV20-1 and TRBJ1-5, with unresolved D. The CDR3 has 15 amino acids. With 3 bases removed from V and 6 bases from J, the gap between germline ends came to 18 bases. Germline CDR1 is DFQATT and CDR2 is SNEGSKA (reference sequence). The chain's CDR3 is CSARTTYQRGQPQHF. The CDR3, as DNA: TGCAGTGCTAGGACGACATACCAACGGGGTCAGCCCCAGCATTTT.

A few counts support this clonotype. The chain combines TRBV5-1 with TRBJ2-7, with 10 bases identical to TRBD2. V was pared by 4 bases and J by 0 bases, with 7 bases of the junction left unmatched. Germline V gene data show CDR1 as SGHRS and CDR2 as YFSETQ. The CDR3 is 16 residues long. CDR3 loop: CASSTGTSESSYEQYF. The CDR3 DNA reads as TGCGCCAGCAGCACTGGGACTAGCGAAAGCTCCTACGAGCAGTACTTC.

The rearrangement links TRBV7-2 to TRBJ2-7; 9 bases map to TRBD2. The CDR3 contains 14 residues. V shed 1 base, J shed 7 bases, and the junction held 5 bases outside the gene matches. Germline V gene sequence: CDR1 SGHTA, CDR2 FQGNSA. The CDR3 nucleotides are TGTGCCAGCAGCTTAGGGCGGGGGGGAAAGGAGCAGTACTTC. As protein: CASSLGRGGKEQYF. The complete variable domain, with remaining parts taken from reference TRBV7-2 and TRBJ2-7, reads GAGVSQSPSNKVTEKGKDVELRCDPISGHTALYWYRQSLGQGLEFLIYFQGNSAPDKSGLPSDRFSAERTGGSVSTLTIQRTQQEDSAVYLCASSLGRGGKEQYFGPGTRLTVT.

This clonotype was picked up a small number of times. V usage is TRBV7-9 and J usage is TRBJ1-2, with TRBD1 matching over 7 bases. V was pared by 2 bases and J by 4 bases, with 4 bases of the junction left unmatched. The CDR3 spans 14 residues. In germline, CDR1 is SEHNR, CDR2 FQNEAQ (reference sequence). DNA for the CDR3: TGTGCCAGCAGCTTACAGGGGGTTGGCTATGGCTACACCTTC. Protein sequence: CASSLQGVGYGYTF.

The V call is TRBV19, the J call TRBJ2-5; 15 bases agree with TRBD2. V shed 1 base and J 3 bases; nucleotides not matched to a gene: 3. Germline lookup yields CDR1 LNHDA and CDR2 SQIVND (reference sequence). CDR3 length equals 17 residues. The CDR3 DNA follows: TGTGCCAGTAGTATAGCCGGACTAGCGGGAGGGAAAGAGACCCAGTACTTC. This translates into CASSIAGLAGGKETQYF. Looking up the rest from reference TRBV19 and TRBJ2-5 gives the full variable domain: DGGITQSPKYLFRKEGQNVTLSCEQNLNHDAMYWYRQDPGQGLRLIYYSQIVNDFQKGDIAEGYSVSREKKESFPLTVTSAQKNPTAFYLCASSIAGLAGGKETQYFGPGTRLLVL.

DNA for the CDR3: TGTGCCAGCAGTTCAACAGGGGGCAGCGACGAGCAGTACTTC. Protein product: CASSSTGGSDEQYF. The V call is TRBV28, the J call TRBJ2-7; 9 bases fit TRBD1. CDR1 is MDHEN, CDR2 SYDVKM, per germline. The V and J ends lost 4 bases and 5 bases, in that order; junction bases with no gene match: 6. This CDR3 has 14 amino acids.